This TCR beta chain was found in a study of blood T cell repertoires in COVID-19. In the authors' workflow: How many nucleated cells were present was estimated from reference gene primer amplification. Some clones are missing from TCRdb's copy, which holds only in-frame ones; the method was immunoSEQ multiplex PCR. Clone size and the V and J calls come from that table; the DNA yielded D and trimming. The sample records a few hundred thousand clones, about 80% being singletons. Participant ages covered about 18 to 100 years across 24 US areas. CDR1 LGHDT and CDR2 YNNKEL come from the germline V gene (reference sequence). The CDR3 is made up of 17 amino acids. V lost 0 bases, J lost 0 bases, and 5 bases stayed unmatched.

Sequencing was performed on PBMCs or T cells enriched from blood (not recorded which). The chain has TRBV3-1 (or the pseudogene TRBV3-2) and TRBJ2-1; TRBD2 matches at 7 bases. The receptor was derived from a woman between 40 and 55 years old with acute COVID-19. The CDR3 sequence is CASSQDWGGSSYNEQFF. The CDR3 DNA is TGTGCCAGCAGCCAAGACTGGGGCGGGAGCTCCTACAATGAGCAGTTCTTC.